The T cell receptor beta chain described here comes from a study of T cell repertoires in cytomegalovirus infection. V lost 2 bases, J lost 7 bases, and 18 bases lay in between. The CDR3 loop spans 15 amino acids. Germline lookup yields CDR1 DFQATT and CDR2 SNEGSKA (reference sequence). MiXCR was run by TCRdb on the reads, yielding one entry per CDR3 protein. The repertoire consists of about a million distinct CDR3 sequences, with about a third occurring once and the leading ten covering 11% to 15%. On this clonotype: What it binds is not known.

The input for sequencing was cultured CD8+ T cells from PBMCs, taken from culture after CMV antigen stimulation. The sequence was obtained from a human donor in good health (CMV status not recorded). Some clones in this sample may be carry-over from other donors' samples. The chain employs TRBV20-1 and TRBJ2-4; D is uncertain. The CDR3 reads CSARSPPRLGNIQYF. The CDR3 DNA sequence: TGCAGTGCTAGAAGCCCCCCCCGATTGGGGAACATTCAGTACTTC.